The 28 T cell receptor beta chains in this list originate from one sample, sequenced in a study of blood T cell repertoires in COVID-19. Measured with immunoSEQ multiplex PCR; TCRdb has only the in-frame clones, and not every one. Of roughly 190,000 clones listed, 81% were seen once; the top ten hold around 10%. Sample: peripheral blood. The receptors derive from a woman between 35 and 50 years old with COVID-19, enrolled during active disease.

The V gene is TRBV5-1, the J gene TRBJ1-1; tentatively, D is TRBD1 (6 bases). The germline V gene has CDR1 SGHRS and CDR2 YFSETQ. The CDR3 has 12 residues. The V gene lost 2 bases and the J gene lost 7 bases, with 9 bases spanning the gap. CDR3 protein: CASSFGQFEAFF. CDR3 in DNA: TGCGCCAGCAGCTTTGGACAGTTTGAAGCTTTCTTT.

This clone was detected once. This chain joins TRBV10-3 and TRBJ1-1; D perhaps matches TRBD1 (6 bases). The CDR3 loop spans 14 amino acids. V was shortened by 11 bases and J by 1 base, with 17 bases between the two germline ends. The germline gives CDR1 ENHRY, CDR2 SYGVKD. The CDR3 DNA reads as TGTGCCTCAAAAGGGGGGGCGCGGAACACTGAAGCTTTCTTT. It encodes CASKGGARNTEAFF.

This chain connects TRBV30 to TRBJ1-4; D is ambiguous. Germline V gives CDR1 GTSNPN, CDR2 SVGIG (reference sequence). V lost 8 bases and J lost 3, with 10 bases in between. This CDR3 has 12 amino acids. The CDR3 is CALGSSNEKLFF. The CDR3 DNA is TGTGCCCTGGGCAGCTCTAATGAAAAACTGTTTTTT.

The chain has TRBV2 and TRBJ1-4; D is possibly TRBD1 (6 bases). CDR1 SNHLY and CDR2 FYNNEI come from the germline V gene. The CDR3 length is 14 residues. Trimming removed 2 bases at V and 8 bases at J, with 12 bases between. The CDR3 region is CASSEQHRGEKLFF. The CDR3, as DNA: TGTGCCAGCAGTGAACAACATAGGGGGGAAAAACTGTTTTTT. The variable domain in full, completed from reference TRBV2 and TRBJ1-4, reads EPEVTQTPSHQVTQMGQEVILRCVPISNHLYFYWYRQILGQKVEFLVSFYNNEISEKSEIFDDQFSVERPDGSNFTLKIRSTKLEDSAMYFCASSEQHRGEKLFFGSGTQLSVL.

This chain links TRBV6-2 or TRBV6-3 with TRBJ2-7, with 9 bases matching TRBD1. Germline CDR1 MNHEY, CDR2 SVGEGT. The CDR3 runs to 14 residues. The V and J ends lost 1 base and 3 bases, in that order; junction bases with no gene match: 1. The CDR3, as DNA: TGTGCCAGCAGTTACTTGACAGGGGGCTACGAGCAGTACTTC. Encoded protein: CASSYLTGGYEQYF.

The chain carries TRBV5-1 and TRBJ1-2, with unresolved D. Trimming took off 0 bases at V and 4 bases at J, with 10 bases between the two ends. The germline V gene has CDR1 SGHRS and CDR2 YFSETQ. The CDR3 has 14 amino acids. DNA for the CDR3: TGCGCCAGCAGCTTGGGCTATGGTGGCTATGGCTACACCTTC. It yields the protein CASSLGYGGYGYTF.

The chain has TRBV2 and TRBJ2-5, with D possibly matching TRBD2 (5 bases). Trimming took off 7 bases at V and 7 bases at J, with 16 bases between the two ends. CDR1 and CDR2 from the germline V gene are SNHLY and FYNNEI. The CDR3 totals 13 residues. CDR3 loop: CASIPLGSATQYF. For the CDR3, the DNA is TGTGCCAGCATCCCCTTGGGTAGCGCGACCCAGTACTTC.

The CDR3 DNA follows: TGTGCCAGCTCACCACCCGGAGTGGGGGGAAGGACTGAAGCTTTCTTT. It translates to CASSPPGVGGRTEAFF. The chain is built from TRBV18 and TRBJ1-1, with D perhaps TRBD1 (5 bases). Trimming shortened V by 0 bases and J by 5 bases, and 16 bases separated the two germline ends. Per the germline V gene, CDR1 is KGHSH and CDR2 is LQKENI. The CDR3 has 16 amino acids.

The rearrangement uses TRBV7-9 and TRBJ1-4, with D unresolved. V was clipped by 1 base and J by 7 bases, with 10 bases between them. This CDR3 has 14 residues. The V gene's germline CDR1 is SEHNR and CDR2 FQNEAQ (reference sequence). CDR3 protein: CASSLDVASEKLFF. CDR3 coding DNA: TGTGCCAGCAGCTTAGATGTGGCAAGTGAAAAACTGTTTTTT.

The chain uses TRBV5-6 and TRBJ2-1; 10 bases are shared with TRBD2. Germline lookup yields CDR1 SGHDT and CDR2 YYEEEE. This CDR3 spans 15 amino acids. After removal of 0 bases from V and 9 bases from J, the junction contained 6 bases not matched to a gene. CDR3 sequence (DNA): TGTGCCAGCAGCTTGGGGAGCGGGAGGGCCTTTGAGCAGTTCTTC. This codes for CASSLGSGRAFEQFF.

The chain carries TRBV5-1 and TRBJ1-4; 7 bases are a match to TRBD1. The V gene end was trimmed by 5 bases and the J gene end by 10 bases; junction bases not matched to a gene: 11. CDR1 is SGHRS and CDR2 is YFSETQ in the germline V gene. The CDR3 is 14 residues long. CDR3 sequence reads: CASREPGTVGKLFF. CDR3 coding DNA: TGCGCCAGCAGGGAACCCGGGACAGTAGGAAAACTGTTTTTT.

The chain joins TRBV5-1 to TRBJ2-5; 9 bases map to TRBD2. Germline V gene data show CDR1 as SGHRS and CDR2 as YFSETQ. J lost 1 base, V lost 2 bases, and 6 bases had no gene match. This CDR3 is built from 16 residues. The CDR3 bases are TGCGCCAGCAGCTTTGGTAGCGGGAGCCTCCAAGAGACCCAGTACTTC. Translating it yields CASSFGSGSLQETQYF. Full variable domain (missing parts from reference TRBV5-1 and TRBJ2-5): KAGVTQTPRYLIKTRGQQVTLSCSPISGHRSVSWYQQTPGQGLQFLFEYFSETQRNKGNFPGRFSGRQFSNSRSEMNVSTLELGDSALYLCASSFGSGSLQETQYFGPGTRLLVL.

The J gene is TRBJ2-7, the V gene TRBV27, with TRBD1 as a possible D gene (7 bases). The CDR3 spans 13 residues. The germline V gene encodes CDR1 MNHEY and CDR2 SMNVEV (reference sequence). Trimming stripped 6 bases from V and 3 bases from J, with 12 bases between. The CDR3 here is CASRRGTDYEQYV. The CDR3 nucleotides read TGTGCCAGCAGACGCGGGACAGACTACGAGCAGTACGTC.

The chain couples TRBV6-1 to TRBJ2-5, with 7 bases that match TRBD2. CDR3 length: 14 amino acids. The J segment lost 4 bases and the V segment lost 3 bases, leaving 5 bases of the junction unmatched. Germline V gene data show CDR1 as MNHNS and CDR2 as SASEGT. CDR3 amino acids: CASSDGPGGETQYF. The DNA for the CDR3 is TGTGCCAGCAGTGATGGCCCGGGGGGAGAGACCCAGTACTTC.

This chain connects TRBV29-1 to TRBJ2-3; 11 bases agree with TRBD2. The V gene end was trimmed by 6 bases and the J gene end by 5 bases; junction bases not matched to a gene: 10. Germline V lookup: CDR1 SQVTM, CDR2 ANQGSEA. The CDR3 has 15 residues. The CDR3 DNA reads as TGCAGCGTGGGACTTAGCGGGAGGGGAGGAGATACGCAGTATTTT. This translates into CSVGLSGRGGDTQYF.

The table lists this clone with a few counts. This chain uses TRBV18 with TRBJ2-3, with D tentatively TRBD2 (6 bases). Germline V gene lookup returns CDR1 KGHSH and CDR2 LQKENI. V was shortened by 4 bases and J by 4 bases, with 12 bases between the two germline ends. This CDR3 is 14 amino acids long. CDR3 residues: CASSRREPPDTQYF. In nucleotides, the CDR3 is TGTGCCAGCTCACGACGGGAGCCCCCAGATACGCAGTATTTT.

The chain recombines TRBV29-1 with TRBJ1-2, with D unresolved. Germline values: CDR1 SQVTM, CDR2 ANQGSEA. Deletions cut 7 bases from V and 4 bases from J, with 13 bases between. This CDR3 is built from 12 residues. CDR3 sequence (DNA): TGCAGCGCCGGCGTGGCATCCTATGGCTACACCTTC. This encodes CSAGVASYGYTF.

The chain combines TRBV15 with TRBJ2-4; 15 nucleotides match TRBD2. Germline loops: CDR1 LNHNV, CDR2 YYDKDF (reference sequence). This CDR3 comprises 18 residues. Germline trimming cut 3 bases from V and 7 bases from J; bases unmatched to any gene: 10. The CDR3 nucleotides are TGTGCCACCAGCAGTCGACTCAGCGGGACTAGCGGGAGGAACATTCAGTACTTC. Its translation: CATSSRLSGTSGRNIQYF.

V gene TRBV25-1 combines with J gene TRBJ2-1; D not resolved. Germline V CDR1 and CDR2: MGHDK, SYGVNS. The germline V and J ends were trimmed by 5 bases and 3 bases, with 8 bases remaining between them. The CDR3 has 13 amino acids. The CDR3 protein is CASSSQFYNEQFF. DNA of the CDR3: TGTGCCAGCAGTTCGCAGTTCTACAATGAGCAGTTCTTC.

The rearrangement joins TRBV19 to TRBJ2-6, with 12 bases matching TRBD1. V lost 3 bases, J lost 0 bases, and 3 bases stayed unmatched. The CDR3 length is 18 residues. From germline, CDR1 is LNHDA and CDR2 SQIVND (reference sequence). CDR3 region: CASSIGTGGISGANVLTF. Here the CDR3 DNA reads TGTGCCAGTAGTATTGGGACAGGGGGCATCTCTGGGGCCAACGTCCTGACTTTC.

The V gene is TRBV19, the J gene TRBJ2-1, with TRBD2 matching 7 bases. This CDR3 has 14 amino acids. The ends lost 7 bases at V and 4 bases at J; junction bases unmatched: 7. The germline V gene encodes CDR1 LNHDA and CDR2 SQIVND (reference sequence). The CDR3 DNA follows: TGTGCCAGTAACGGGGGGACGGGATACAATGAGCAGTTCTTC. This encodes CASNGGTGYNEQFF.

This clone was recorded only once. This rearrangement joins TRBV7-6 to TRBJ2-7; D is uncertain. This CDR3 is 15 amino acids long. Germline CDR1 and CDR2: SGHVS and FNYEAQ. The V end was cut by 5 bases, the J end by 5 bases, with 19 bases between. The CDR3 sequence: CASSPKMWQFHEQYF. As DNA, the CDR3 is TGTGCCAGCAGCCCAAAGATGTGGCAATTTCACGAGCAGTACTTC.

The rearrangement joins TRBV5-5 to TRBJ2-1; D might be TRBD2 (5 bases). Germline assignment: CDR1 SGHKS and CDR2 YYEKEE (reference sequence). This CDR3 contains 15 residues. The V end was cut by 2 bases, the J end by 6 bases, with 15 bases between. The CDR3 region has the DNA TGTGCCAGCAGCTTTACACTAGTAAGAGGCAATGAGCAGTTCTTC. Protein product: CASSFTLVRGNEQFF.

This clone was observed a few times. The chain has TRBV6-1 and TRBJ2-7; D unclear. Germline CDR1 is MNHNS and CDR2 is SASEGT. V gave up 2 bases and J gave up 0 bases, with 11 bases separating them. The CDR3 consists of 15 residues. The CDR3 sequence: CASSEIGDSSYEQYV. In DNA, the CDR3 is TGTGCCAGCAGTGAAATCGGTGATAGCTCCTACGAGCAGTACGTC.

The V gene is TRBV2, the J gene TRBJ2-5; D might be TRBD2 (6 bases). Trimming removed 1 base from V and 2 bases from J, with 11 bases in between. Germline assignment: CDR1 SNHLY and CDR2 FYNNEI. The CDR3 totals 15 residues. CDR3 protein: CASSEGGVGQETQYF. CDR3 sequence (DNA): TGTGCCAGCAGTGAAGGGGGGGTCGGACAAGAGACCCAGTACTTC.

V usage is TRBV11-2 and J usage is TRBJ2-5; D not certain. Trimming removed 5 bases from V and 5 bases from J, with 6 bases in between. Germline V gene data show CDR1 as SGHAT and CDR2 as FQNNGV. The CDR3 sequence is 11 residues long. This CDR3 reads CASSLGETQYF. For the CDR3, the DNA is TGTGCCAGCAGCCTCGGGGAGACCCAGTACTTC.

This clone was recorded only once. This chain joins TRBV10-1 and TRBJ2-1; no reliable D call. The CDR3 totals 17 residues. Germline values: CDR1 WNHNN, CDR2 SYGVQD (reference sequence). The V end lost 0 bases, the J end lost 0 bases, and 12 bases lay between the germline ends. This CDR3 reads CASSESTQPSSYNEQFF. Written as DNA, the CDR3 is TGCGCCAGCAGTGAGTCGACTCAACCGAGCTCCTACAATGAGCAGTTCTTC.

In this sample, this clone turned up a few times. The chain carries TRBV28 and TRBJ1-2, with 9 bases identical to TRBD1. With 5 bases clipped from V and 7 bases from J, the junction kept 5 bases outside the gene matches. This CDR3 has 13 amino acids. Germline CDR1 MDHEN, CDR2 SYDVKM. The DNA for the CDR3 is TGTGCCAGCAGTCCCTCGACAGGGGGTGGCTACACCTTC. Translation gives CASSPSTGGGYTF.